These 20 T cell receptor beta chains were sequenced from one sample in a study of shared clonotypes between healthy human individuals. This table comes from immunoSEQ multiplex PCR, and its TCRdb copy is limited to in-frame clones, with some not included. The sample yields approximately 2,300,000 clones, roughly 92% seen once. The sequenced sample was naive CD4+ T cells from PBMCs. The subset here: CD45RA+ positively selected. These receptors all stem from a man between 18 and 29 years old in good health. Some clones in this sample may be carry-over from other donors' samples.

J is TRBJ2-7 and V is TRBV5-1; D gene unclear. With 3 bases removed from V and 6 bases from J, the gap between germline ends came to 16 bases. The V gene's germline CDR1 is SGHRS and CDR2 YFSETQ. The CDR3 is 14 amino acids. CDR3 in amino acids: CASSSSWVAAEQYF. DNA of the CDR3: TGCGCCAGCAGCTCGTCATGGGTGGCTGCCGAGCAGTACTTC.

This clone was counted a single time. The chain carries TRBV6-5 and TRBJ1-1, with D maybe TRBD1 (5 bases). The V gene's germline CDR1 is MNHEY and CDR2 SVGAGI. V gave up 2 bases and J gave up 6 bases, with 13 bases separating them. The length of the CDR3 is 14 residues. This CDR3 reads CASSYLGVSAEAFF. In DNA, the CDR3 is TGTGCCAGCAGTTACCTGGGGGTGAGTGCTGAAGCTTTCTTT.

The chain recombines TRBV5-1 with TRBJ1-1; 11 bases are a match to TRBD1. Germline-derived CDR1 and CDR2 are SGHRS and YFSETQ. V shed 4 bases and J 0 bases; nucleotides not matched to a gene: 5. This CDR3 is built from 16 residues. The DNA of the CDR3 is TGCGCCAGCAGCGTCGGGACAGGGGGTATGAACACTGAAGCTTTCTTT. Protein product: CASSVGTGGMNTEAFF.

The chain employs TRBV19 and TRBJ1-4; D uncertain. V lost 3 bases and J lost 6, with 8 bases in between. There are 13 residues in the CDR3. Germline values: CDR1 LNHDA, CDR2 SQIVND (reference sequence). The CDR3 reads CASSMGEDEKLFF. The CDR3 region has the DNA TGTGCCAGTAGTATGGGAGAGGATGAAAAACTGTTTTTT.

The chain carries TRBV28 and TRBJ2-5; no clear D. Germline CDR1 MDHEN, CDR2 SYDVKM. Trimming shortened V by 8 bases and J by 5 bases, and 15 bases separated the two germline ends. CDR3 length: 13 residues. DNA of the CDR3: TGTGCCAGCCAAACCGGGTGGTGGGAGACCCAGTACTTC. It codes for CASQTGWWETQYF.

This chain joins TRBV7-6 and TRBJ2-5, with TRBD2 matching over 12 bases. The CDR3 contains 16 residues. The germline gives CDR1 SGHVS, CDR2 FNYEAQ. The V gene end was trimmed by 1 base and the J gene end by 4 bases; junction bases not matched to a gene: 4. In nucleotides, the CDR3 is TGTGCCAGCAGCTTAGTAGCTAGCGGGAGGGGAGAGACCCAGTACTTC. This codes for CASSLVASGRGETQYF.

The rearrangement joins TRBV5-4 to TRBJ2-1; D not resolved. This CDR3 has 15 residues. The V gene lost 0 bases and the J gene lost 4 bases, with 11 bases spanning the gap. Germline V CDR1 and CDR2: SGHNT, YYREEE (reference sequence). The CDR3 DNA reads TGTGCCAGCAGCTTGGACGCTGTGCAGTACAATGAGCAGTTCTTC. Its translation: CASSLDAVQYNEQFF.

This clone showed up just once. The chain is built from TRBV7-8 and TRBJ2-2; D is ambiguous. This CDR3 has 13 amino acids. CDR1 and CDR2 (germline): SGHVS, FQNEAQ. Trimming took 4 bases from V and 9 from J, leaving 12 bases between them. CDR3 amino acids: CASSSRTTRELFF. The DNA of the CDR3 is TGTGCCAGCAGCTCGCGGACGACAAGGGAGCTGTTTTTT.

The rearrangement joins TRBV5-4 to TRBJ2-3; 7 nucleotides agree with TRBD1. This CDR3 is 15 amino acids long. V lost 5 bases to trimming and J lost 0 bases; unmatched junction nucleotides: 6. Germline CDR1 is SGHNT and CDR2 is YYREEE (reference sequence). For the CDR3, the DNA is TGTGCCAGCAGATCCGGGACAGCTAGCACAGATACGCAGTATTTT. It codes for CASRSGTASTDTQYF.

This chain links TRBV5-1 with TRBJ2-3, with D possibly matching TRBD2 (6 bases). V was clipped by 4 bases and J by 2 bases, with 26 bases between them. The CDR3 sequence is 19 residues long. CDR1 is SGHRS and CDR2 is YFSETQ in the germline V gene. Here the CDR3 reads CASSRKVVAELPLTDTQYF. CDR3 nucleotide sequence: TGCGCCAGCAGCCGTAAGGTGGTAGCGGAGCTCCCCCTCACAGATACGCAGTATTTT.

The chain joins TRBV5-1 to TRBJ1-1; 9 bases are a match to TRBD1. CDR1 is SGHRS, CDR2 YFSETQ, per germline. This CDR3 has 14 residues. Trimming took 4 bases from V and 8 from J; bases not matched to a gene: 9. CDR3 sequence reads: CASSPSQGAFEAFF. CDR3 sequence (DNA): TGCGCCAGCAGCCCTTCACAGGGGGCTTTCGAAGCTTTCTTT.

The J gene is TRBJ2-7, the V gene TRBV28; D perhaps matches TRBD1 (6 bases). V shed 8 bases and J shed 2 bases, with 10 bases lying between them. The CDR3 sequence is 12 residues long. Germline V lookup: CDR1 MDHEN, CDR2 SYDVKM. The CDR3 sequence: CASRDIPYEQYF. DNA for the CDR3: TGTGCCAGCCGGGACATCCCCTACGAGCAGTACTTC.

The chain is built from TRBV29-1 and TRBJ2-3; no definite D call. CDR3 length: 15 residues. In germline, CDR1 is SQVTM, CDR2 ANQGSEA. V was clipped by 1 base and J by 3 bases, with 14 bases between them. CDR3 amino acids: CSVEGDLPGTDTQYF. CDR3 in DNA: TGCAGCGTTGAAGGTGACCTTCCTGGGACAGATACGCAGTATTTT.

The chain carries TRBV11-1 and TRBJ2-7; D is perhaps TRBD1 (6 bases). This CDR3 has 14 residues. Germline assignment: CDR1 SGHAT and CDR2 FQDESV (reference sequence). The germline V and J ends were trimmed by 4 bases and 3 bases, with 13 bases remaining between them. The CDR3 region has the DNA TGTGCCAGCAGCTCCCGAGGGGGAATCTACGAGCAGTACTTC. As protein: CASSSRGGIYEQYF.

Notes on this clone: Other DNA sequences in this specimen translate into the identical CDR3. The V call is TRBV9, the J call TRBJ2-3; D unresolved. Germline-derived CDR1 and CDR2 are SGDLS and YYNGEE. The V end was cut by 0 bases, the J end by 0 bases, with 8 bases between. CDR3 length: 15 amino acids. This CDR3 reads CASSVEGGSTDTQYF. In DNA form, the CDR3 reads TGTGCCAGCAGCGTAGAGGGCGGAAGCACAGATACGCAGTATTTT.

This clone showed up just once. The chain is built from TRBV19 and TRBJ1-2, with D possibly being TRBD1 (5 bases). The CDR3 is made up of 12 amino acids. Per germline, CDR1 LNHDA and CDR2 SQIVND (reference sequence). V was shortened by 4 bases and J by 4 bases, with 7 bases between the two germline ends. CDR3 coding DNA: TGTGCCAGTAGTACGGACACCTATGGCTACACCTTC. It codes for CASSTDTYGYTF.

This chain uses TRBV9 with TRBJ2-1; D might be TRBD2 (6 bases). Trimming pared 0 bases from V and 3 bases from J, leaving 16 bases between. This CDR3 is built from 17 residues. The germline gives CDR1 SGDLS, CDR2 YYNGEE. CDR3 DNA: TGTGCCAGCAGCGTAGCGTACGGACTAAATGGCTACAATGAGCAGTTCTTC. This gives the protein CASSVAYGLNGYNEQFF. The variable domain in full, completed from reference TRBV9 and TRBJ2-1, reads DSGVTQTPKHLITATGQRVTLRCSPRSGDLSVYWYQQSLDQGLQFLIQYYNGEERAKGNILERFSAQQFPDLHSELNLSSLELGDSALYFCASSVAYGLNGYNEQFFGPGTRLTVL.

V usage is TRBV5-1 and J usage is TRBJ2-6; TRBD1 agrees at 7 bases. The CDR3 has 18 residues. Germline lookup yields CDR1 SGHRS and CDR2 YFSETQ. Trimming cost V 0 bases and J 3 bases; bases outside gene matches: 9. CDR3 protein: CASSLGGTDFGGANVLTF. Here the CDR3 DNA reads TGCGCCAGCAGCTTGGGAGGGACAGATTTTGGTGGGGCCAACGTCCTGACTTTC. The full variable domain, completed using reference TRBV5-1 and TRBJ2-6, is KAGVTQTPRYLIKTRGQQVTLSCSPISGHRSVSWYQQTPGQGLQFLFEYFSETQRNKGNFPGRFSGRQFSNSRSEMNVSTLELGDSALYLCASSLGGTDFGGANVLTFGAGSRLTVL.

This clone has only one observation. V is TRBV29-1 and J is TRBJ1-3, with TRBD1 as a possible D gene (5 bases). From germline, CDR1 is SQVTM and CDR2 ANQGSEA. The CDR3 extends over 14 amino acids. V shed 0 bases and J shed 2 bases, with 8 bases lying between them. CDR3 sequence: CSVEDRVTGNTIYF. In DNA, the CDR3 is TGCAGCGTTGAAGACAGGGTGACTGGAAACACCATATATTTT.

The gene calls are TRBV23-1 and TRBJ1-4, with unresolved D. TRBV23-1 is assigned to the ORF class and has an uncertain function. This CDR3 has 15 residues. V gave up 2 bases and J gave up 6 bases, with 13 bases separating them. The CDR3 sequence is CASSQRGHGDEKLFF. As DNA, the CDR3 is TGCGCCAGCAGTCAACGAGGTCACGGGGATGAAAAACTGTTTTTT.